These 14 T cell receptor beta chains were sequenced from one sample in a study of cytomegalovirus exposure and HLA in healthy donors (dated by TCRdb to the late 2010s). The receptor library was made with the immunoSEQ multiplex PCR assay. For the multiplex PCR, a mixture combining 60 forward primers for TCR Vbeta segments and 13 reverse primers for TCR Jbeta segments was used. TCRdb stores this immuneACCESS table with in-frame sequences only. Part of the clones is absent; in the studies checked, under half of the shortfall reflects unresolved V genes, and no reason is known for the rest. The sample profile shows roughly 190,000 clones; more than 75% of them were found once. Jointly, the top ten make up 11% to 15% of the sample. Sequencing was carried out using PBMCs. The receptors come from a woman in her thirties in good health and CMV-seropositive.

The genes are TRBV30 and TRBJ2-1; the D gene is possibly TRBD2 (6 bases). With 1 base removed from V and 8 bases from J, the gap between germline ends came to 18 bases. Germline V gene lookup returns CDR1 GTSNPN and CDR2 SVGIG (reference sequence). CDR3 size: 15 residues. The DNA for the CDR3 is TGTGCCTGGAGTGAGGATAGCGGCAAAGGGTATGAGCAGTTCTTC. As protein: CAWSEDSGKGYEQFF.

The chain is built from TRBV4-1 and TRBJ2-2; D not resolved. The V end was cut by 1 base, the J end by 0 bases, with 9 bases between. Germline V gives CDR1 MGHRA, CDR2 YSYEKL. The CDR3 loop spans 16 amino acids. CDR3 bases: TGCGCCAGCAGCCAAGTGGCTCCGCCGAACACCGGGGAGCTGTTTTTT. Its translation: CASSQVAPPNTGELFF.

The CDR3 loop reads CASSYVRGGPQHF. The CDR3 DNA sequence: TGTGCCAGCAGCTATGTAAGGGGCGGGCCCCAGCATTTT. The rearrangement links TRBV11-2 to TRBJ1-5; D perhaps matches TRBD1 (5 bases). This CDR3 comprises 13 residues. The ends were cut back, 4 bases at V and 9 bases at J, with 13 bases in the middle. Germline lookup yields CDR1 SGHAT and CDR2 FQNNGV.

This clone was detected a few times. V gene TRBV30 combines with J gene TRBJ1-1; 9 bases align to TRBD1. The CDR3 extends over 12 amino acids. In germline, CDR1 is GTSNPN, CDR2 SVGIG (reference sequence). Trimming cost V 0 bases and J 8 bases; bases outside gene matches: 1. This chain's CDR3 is CAWSVTGGEAFF. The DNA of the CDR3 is TGTGCCTGGAGTGTAACAGGGGGCGAAGCTTTCTTT.

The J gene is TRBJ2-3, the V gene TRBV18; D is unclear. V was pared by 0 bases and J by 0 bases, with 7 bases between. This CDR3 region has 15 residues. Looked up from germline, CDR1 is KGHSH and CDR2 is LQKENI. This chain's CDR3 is CASSPPGRSTDTQYF. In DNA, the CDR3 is TGTGCCAGCTCACCACCGGGCAGGAGCACAGATACGCAGTATTTT.

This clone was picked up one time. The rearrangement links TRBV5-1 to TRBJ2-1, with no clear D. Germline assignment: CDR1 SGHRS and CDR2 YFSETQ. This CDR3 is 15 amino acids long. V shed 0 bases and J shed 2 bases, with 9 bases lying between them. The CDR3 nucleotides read TGCGCCAGCAGCTTGGGTGACTCTCCCTACAATGAGCAGTTCTTC. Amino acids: CASSLGDSPYNEQFF.

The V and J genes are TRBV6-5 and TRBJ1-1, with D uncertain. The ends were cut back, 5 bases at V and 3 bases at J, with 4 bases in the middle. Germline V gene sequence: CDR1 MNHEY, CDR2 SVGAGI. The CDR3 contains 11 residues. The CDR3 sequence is CASSIDTEAFF. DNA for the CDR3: TGTGCCAGCAGTATAGACACTGAAGCTTTCTTT.

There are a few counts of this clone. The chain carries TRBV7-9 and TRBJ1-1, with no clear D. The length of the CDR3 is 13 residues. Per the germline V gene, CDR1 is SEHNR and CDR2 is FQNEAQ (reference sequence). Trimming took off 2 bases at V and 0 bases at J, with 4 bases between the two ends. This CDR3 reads CASSLSVNTEAFF. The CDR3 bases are TGTGCCAGCAGCTTATCAGTGAACACTGAAGCTTTCTTT.

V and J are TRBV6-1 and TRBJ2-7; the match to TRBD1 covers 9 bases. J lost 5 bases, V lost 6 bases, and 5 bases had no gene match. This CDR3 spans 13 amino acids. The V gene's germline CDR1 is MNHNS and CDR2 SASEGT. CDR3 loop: CASSPRDRDEQYF. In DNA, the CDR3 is TGTGCCAGCAGCCCGAGGGACAGGGACGAGCAGTACTTC.

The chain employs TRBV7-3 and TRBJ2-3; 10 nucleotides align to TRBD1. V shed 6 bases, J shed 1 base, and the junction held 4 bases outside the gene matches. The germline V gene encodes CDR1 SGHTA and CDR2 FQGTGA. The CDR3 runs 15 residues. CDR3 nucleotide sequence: TGTGCCAGCAGTTACGGGACAGGGGGCACAGATACGCAGTATTTT. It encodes CASSYGTGGTDTQYF.

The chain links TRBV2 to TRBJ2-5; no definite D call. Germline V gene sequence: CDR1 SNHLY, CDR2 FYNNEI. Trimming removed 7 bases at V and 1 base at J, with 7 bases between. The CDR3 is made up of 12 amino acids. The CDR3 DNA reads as TGTGCCAGCACCGCTAGCCAAGAGACCCAGTACTTC. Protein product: CASTASQETQYF.

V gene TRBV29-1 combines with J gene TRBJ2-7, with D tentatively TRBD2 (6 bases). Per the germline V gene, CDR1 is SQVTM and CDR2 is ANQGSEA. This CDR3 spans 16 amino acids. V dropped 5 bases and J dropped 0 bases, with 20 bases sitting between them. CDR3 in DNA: TGCAGCGTTACCGGGGCCGGAGGGTCCAGCTCCTACGAGCAGTACTTC. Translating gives CSVTGAGGSSSYEQYF.

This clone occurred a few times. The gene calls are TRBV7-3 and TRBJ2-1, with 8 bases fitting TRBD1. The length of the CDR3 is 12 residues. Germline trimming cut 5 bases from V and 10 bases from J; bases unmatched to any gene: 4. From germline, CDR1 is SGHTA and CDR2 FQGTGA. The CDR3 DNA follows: TGTGCCAGCAGCCCGGGGACAGGCGAGCAGTTCTTC. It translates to CASSPGTGEQFF. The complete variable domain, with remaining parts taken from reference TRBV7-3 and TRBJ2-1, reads GAGVSQTPSNKVTEKGKYVELRCDPISGHTALYWYRQSLGQGPEFLIYFQGTGAADDSGLPNDRFFAVRPEGSVSTLKIQRTERGDSAVYLCASSPGTGEQFFGPGTRLTVL.

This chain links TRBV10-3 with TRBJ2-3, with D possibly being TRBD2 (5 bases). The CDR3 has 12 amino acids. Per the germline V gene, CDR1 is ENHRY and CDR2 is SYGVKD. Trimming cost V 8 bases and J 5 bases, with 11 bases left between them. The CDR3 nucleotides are TGTGCCATCTTCTCGGGGTTAGATACGCAGTATTTT. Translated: CAIFSGLDTQYF.